This T cell receptor beta chain was observed in a study of a mutant IDH1 vaccine in newly diagnosed glioma. Study as a whole: Earlier therapy was either radiotherapy, temozolomide, or both, and most got both.

The study, taken as a whole, reports: Pseudoprogression appears to have had no connection to changes in top peripheral T cell clonotypes.

TCRdb keeps only in-frame clones here, not all; method: immunoSEQ multiplex PCR. The sample has fewer than 65,000 clones; over 60% are singletons. The time point: baseline, week 1 (first vaccination visit). Treatment noted: pre-vaccination baseline after standard-of-care therapy. In the case of this clone: The antigen is undetermined.

This CDR3 has 14 amino acids. Germline CDR1 MNHNS, CDR2 SASEGT. The V gene lost 3 bases and the J gene lost 6 bases, with 12 bases spanning the gap. Sequenced material: PBMCs, taken from a glioma patient treated with radiotherapy, temozolomide or both. This chain uses TRBV6-1 with TRBJ2-4; D is possibly TRBD1 or TRBD2 (6 bases each). This clonotype originated in a middle-aged woman with glioma. CDR3 sequence: CASSDAGGRNIQYF. The CDR3 coding sequence is TGTGCCAGCAGTGATGCCGGGGGCCGAAACATTCAGTACTTC.